The rows below give T cell receptor beta chains drawn from one sample of a study of cytomegalovirus exposure and HLA in healthy donors. The protocol was immunoSEQ multiplex PCR, while the TCRdb copy is restricted to in-frame clones and leaves out a portion. The table shows some 120,000 clones, with 76% occurring only once. The material sequenced was PBMCs. The receptor set was obtained from a man over 45 in good health and CMV-seronegative. The CDR3 runs from the conserved cysteine through the conserved F or W. Each record gives: D gene, clone size, J gene, V gene, CDR3 length, CDR3 DNA, CDR3 protein. A D gene is named only where the DNA matches it firmly. A clone size is listed for some rows: how often the clone was seen (once, few, many), or a class if it is expanded.

>TRBD2|-|TRBJ2-3|TRBV2|16
TGTGCCAGCAGCCCACTATCAGCGGGGGGCACAGATACGCAGTATTTT
CASSPLSAGGTDTQYF
>TRBD1|once|TRBJ1-1|TRBV10-3|17
TGTGCCATCAGGGGGACAGGGGGCTATAGGTGGGACACTGAAGCTTTCTTT
CAIRGTGGYRWDTEAFF
>-|-|TRBJ2-5|TRBV9|12
TGTGCCAGCAGGGGAGGAGGAGAGACCCAGTACTTC
CASRGGGETQYF
>-|-|TRBJ2-2|TRBV6-1|16
TGTGCCAGCAGTGAACAGGTGAAGGGGGTCACCGGGGAGCTGTTTTTT
CASSEQVKGVTGELFF
>-|-|TRBJ2-3|TRBV5-6|17
TGTGCCAGCAGCTTGGCCACATTAGCAGTAAGCACAGATACGCAGTATTTT
CASSLATLAVSTDTQYF
>-|-|TRBJ1-3|TRBV6-1|14
TGTGCCAGCACCCTTACCAGGGCTGGAAACACCATATATTTT
CASTLTRAGNTIYF
>TRBD1|once|TRBJ1-6|TRBV10-3|19
TGTGCCATCCGTCAAATTGGGACAGGGGGTAGCTCCTATAATTCACCCCTCCACTTT
CAIRQIGTGGSSYNSPLHF
>TRBD2|-|TRBJ2-1|TRBV6-1|16
TGTGCCAGCAGTGAAGAGGGAGCGGGGGCTTTCTTAAAGCAGTTCTTC
CASSEEGAGAFLKQFF
>-|-|TRBJ2-1|TRBV27|16
TGTGCCAGCAGTCTATCGCCGGGGGGCTGGGGGAATGAGCAGTTCTTC
CASSLSPGGWGNEQFF
>TRBD1|-|TRBJ1-2|TRBV6-1|12
TGTGCCAGTGGACAGGGAAATAGAGGCTACACCTTC
CASGQGNRGYTF
>-|-|TRBJ2-1|TRBV5-1|12
TGCGCCAGCAGCTTTGCGGAGGGTGAGCAGTTCTTC
CASSFAEGEQFF
>TRBD2|few|TRBJ2-1|TRBV2|16
TGTGCCAGCAGTGAAATGGGGGCCCGGGGGGGCAATGAGCAGTTCTTC
CASSEMGARGGNEQFF
>TRBD1|-|TRBJ2-1|TRBV10-1|15
TGCGCCAGCAGTGAGGGCACAGGGGTGTGGAATGAGCAGTTCTTC
CASSEGTGVWNEQFF
>-|-|TRBJ1-1|TRBV6-1|14
TGTGCCATTTCGGCGGGGGGTTTGGTCACTGAAGCTTTCTTT
CAISAGGLVTEAFF
>TRBD1|-|TRBJ1-6|TRBV6-1|16
TGTGCCAGCAGTGAAGCCCCAACAGGGGCCGGGTCACCCCTCCACTTT
CASSEAPTGAGSPLHF
>-|-|TRBJ2-5|TRBV30|13
TGTGCCTGGAGTGTAGGGGCCGGTGAGACCCAGTACTTC
CAWSVGAGETQYF
>TRBD2|-|TRBJ2-5|TRBV2|14
TGTGCCAGCAGTAACGAAGCGGGGGTAGAGACCCAGTACTTC
CASSNEAGVETQYF
>-|-|TRBJ2-3|TRBV2|15
TGTGCCAGCAGTCTAGAGAATCTTAGCACAGATACGCAGTATTTT
CASSLENLSTDTQYF
>-|once|TRBJ2-1|TRBV4-2|17
TGTGCCAGCAGCCAAGATTTCGGGGTAAGGCGATCCGATGAGCAGTTCTTC
CASSQDFGVRRSDEQFF
>TRBD1|-|TRBJ2-5|TRBV19|14
TGTGCCAGTAGTACCGGACAGGGGAGTGAGACCCAGTACTTC
CASSTGQGSETQYF
>-|-|TRBJ2-6|TRBV4-1|19
TGCGCCAGCAGCCAAGGCATTTTGCGGGCAGACTCTGGGGCCAACGTCCTGACTTTC
CASSQGILRADSGANVLTF
>TRBD1|-|TRBJ1-1|TRBV15|16
TGTGCCACCAGCAGAGATCGGGGACAGGGAAGGACTGAAGCTTTCTTT
CATSRDRGQGRTEAFF
>TRBD1|-|TRBJ2-7|TRBV4-1|15
TGCGCCAGCAGCTCCGGGACAGGGAGCTCCTACGAGCAGTACTTC
CASSSGTGSSYEQYF
>TRBD2|-|TRBJ2-3|TRBV6-4|15
TGTGCCAGCAGACTAGCGGGGGCCAGCACAGATACGCAGTATTTT
CASRLAGASTDTQYF
>-|-|TRBJ2-7|TRBV5-1|13
TGCGCCAGCAGAAGGGACACTCCCTACGAGCAGTACTTC
CASRRDTPYEQYF
>TRBD1|-|TRBJ1-2|TRBV30|14
TGTGCCTGGAGTAAACAGGACAGGTTCTATGGCTACACCTTC
CAWSKQDRFYGYTF
>-|-|TRBJ2-5|TRBV28|16
TGTGCCAGCAGTCCCAAATTTTTCAGATACGAAGAGACCCAGTACTTC
CASSPKFFRYEETQYF
>TRBD2|-|TRBJ2-3|TRBV7-2|16
TGTGCCAGCAGAACACCTAGCGGGGGGGTTGTTGGTACGCAGTATTTT
CASRTPSGGVVGTQYF